This TCR beta chain was profiled in a study of shared clonotypes between healthy human individuals. Genomic DNA, for the unsorted samples, came from roughly 90 million PBMCs. An assay was performed, and its level was deep. Unsorted PBMC samples were amplified in replicate PCRs containing about 300 ng DNA, roughly 33,000 T cell genomes. Original analysis: Junction-only immunoSEQ data arrived without quality scores, meaning filtering differed. Profiling relied on immunoSEQ multiplex PCR, and the TCRdb table lists in-frame clones only, not all of them. The DNA was the basis for D and trimming; V, J and clone size are from that table. The sample holds about half a million clones, 79% seen once. This CDR3 has 13 residues. V gave up 4 bases and J gave up 2 bases, with 9 bases separating them. Looked up from germline, CDR1 is SGHRS and CDR2 is YFSETQ.

The rearrangement joins TRBV5-1 to TRBJ2-5; D is perhaps TRBD1 or TRBD2 (5 bases each). This clonotype was sampled from a woman aged 40-49 years in good health. Some clones in this sample may be carry-over from other donors' samples. Sequencing was performed on PBMCs. The CDR3 sequence: CASSRDEQETQYF. CDR3 nucleotides: TGCGCCAGCAGCAGGGACGAGCAAGAGACCCAGTACTTC. Using reference TRBV5-1 and TRBJ2-5 for the parts outside the CDR3, the full variable domain is KAGVTQTPRYLIKTRGQQVTLSCSPISGHRSVSWYQQTPGQGLQFLFEYFSETQRNKGNFPGRFSGRQFSNSRSEMNVSTLELGDSALYLCASSRDEQETQYFGPGTRLLVL.